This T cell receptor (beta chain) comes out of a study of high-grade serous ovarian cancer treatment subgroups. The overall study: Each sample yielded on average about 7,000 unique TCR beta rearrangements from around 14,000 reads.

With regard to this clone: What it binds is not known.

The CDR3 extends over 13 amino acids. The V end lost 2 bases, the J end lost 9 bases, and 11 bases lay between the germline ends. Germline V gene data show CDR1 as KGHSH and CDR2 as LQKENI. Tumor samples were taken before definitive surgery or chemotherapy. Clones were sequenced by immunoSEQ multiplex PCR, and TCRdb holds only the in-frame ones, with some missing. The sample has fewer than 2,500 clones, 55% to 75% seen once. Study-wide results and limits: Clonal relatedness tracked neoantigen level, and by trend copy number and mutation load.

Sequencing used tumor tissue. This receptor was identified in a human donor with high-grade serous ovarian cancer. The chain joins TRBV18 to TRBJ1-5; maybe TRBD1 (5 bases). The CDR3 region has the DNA TGTGCCAGCTCACCAGGGACCTATCTGCCCCAGCATTTT. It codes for CASSPGTYLPQHF.